The 29 T cell receptor beta chains listed next were all sequenced from one sample in a study of cytomegalovirus exposure and HLA in healthy donors. Sequencing used immunoSEQ multiplex PCR; TCRdb keeps in-frame clones, though not all of them. The data hold some 140,000 clones, with approximately 80% observed a single time. Sequenced: PBMCs. The receptors derive from a man younger than 45 in good health and CMV-seropositive.

This rearrangement joins TRBV7-2 to TRBJ2-7, with a tentative D call TRBD2 (6 bases). The CDR3 covers 14 residues. In germline, CDR1 is SGHTA, CDR2 FQGNSA. V dropped 5 bases and J dropped 2 bases, with 13 bases sitting between them. The CDR3: CASSRGGAAYEQYF. For the CDR3, the DNA is TGTGCCAGCAGCCGCGGCGGGGCGGCCTACGAGCAGTACTTC.

The V call is TRBV5-6, the J call TRBJ2-2; possibly TRBD1 for D (5 bases). Germline V gene data show CDR1 as SGHDT and CDR2 as YYEEEE. The CDR3 runs to 12 residues. The germline V and J ends were trimmed by 5 bases and 5 bases, with 7 bases remaining between them. The CDR3 loop is CASSRGTGELFF. The CDR3 DNA reads TGTGCCAGCAGTAGGGGTACCGGGGAGCTGTTTTTT.

The chain combines TRBV6-5 with TRBJ2-1, with D unclear. The V gene lost 4 bases and the J gene lost 0 bases, with 7 bases spanning the gap. CDR3 length equals 14 residues. CDR1 is MNHEY and CDR2 is SVGAGI in the germline V gene. The chain's CDR3 is CASSFGGSYNEQFF. The CDR3 bases are TGTGCCAGCAGTTTCGGCGGCTCCTACAATGAGCAGTTCTTC.

The rearrangement joins TRBV7-6 to TRBJ2-3; 8 bases are a match to TRBD2. The J segment lost 2 bases and the V segment lost 6 bases, leaving 4 bases of the junction unmatched. The germline CDR1 and CDR2 sequences are SGHVS and FNYEAQ. The CDR3 has 14 amino acids. DNA for the CDR3: TGTGCCAGCAGTCGTAGCGGGGCCACAGATACGCAGTATTTT. Amino acids: CASSRSGATDTQYF.

This clone was detected a few times. The chain has TRBV30 and TRBJ2-7, with D uncertain. Germline CDR1 reads GTSNPN; CDR2 reads SVGIG (reference sequence). V was trimmed by 2 bases and J by 2 bases, leaving 7 bases between them. The length of the CDR3 is 12 residues. The CDR3 region has the DNA TGTGCCTGGAGTCCCGTTACCTACGAGCAGTACTTC. Amino acid sequence: CAWSPVTYEQYF.

The J gene is TRBJ2-5, the V gene TRBV7-3; 8 bases map to TRBD2. The V and J ends lost 1 base and 4 bases, in that order; junction bases with no gene match: 8. There are 16 residues in the CDR3. Germline V gives CDR1 SGHTA, CDR2 FQGTGA. DNA of the CDR3: TGTGCCAGCAGCTTAAACGGGAGGACTAGCCCAGAGACCCAGTACTTC. Protein: CASSLNGRTSPETQYF.

This chain connects TRBV2 to TRBJ2-2; TRBD2 is a possible D gene (6 bases). Trimming shortened V by 6 bases and J by 4 bases, and 12 bases separated the two germline ends. Germline CDR1 reads SNHLY; CDR2 reads FYNNEI. CDR3 length: 14 residues. In nucleotides, the CDR3 is TGTGCCAGCAGGCGGGACCCGGGCACCGGGGAGCTGTTTTTT. Its protein product is CASRRDPGTGELFF.

The chain links TRBV5-1 to TRBJ1-1, with 11 nucleotides matching TRBD1. Germline V gene sequence: CDR1 SGHRS, CDR2 YFSETQ. The CDR3 has 16 amino acids. V was pared by 4 bases and J by 5 bases, with 10 bases of the junction left unmatched. CDR3 in amino acids: CASSPGTGGAGTEAFF. The CDR3 nucleotides read TGCGCCAGCAGCCCCGGGACAGGGGGTGCGGGAACTGAAGCTTTCTTT.

The chain is built from TRBV5-1 and TRBJ2-1; weak D call: TRBD2 (6 bases). The V end lost 0 bases, the J end lost 10 bases, and 17 bases lay between the germline ends. Germline CDR1 and CDR2: SGHRS and YFSETQ. The CDR3 sequence is 15 residues long. This chain's CDR3 is CASSLEGLVTGEQFF. The CDR3 nucleotides read TGCGCCAGCAGCTTGGAGGGACTTGTGACCGGCGAGCAGTTCTTC.

V gene TRBV7-3 combines with J gene TRBJ2-2; D gene unclear. This CDR3 contains 14 residues. Trimming stripped 2 bases from V and 2 bases from J, with 6 bases between. The germline CDR1 and CDR2 sequences are SGHTA and FQGTGA. CDR3 protein: CASSLPSNTGELFF. CDR3 nucleotides: TGTGCCAGCAGCTTACCTTCTAACACCGGGGAGCTGTTTTTT.

This chain joins TRBV7-6 and TRBJ1-1, with D possibly matching TRBD1 (5 bases). V was clipped by 5 bases and J by 1 base, with 14 bases between them. The CDR3 spans 15 residues. The V gene's germline CDR1 is SGHVS and CDR2 FNYEAQ. The CDR3 DNA sequence: TGTGCCAGCAGCCACACCTTAACAGGGAACACTGAAGCTTTCTTT. It specifies CASSHTLTGNTEAFF. Looking up the rest from reference TRBV7-6 and TRBJ1-1 gives the full variable domain: GAGVSQSPRYKVTKRGQDVALRCDPISGHVSLYWYRQALGQGPEFLTYFNYEAQQDKSGLPNDRFSAERPEGSISTLTIQRTEQRDSAMYRCASSHTLTGNTEAFFGQGTRLTVV.

This chain links TRBV18 with TRBJ2-7, with a weak D call TRBD2 (6 bases). This CDR3 is built from 16 residues. Germline CDR1 is KGHSH and CDR2 is LQKENI. V shed 2 bases and J shed 0 bases, with 14 bases lying between them. CDR3 bases: TGTGCCAGCTCACCATTTGGTAGCGGTGCCTCCTACGAGCAGTACTTC. It encodes CASSPFGSGASYEQYF. Looking up the rest from reference TRBV18 and TRBJ2-7 gives the full variable domain: NAGVMQNPRHLVRRRGQEARLRCSPMKGHSHVYWYRQLPEEGLKFMVYLQKENIIDESGMPKERFSAEFPKEGPSILRIQQVVRGDSAAYFCASSPFGSGASYEQYFGPGTRLTVT.

The chain's CDR3 is CASSLRGTPTDTQYF. The CDR3 coding sequence is TGCGCCAGCAGCTTGCGGGGGACCCCCACAGATACGCAGTATTTT. This chain joins TRBV5-1 and TRBJ2-3, with D tentatively TRBD2 (6 bases). This CDR3 is 15 amino acids long. CDR1 is SGHRS, CDR2 YFSETQ, per germline. Trimming took 1 base from V and 2 from J, leaving 11 bases between them.

There are a few counts of this clone. The CDR3 DNA sequence: TGCAGCGCTACTAACACTGAAGCTTTCTTT. Protein product: CSATNTEAFF. The chain combines TRBV29-1 with TRBJ1-1, with D unresolved. The CDR3 is 10 amino acids. Germline V gene sequence: CDR1 SQVTM, CDR2 ANQGSEA. V gave up 7 bases and J gave up 2 bases, with 5 bases separating them.

This clone was observed once. V usage is TRBV19 and J usage is TRBJ2-5; 9 bases align to TRBD1. Trimming cost V 5 bases and J 7 bases; bases outside gene matches: 8. Germline CDR1 reads LNHDA; CDR2 reads SQIVND (reference sequence). The CDR3 spans 14 residues. The CDR3 DNA reads as TGTGCCAGTAGTGCTCGGACAGGGGAGGGGACCCAGTACTTC. Encoded protein: CASSARTGEGTQYF.

V is TRBV5-1 and J is TRBJ2-1, with unresolved D. Germline loops: CDR1 SGHRS, CDR2 YFSETQ. CDR3 length equals 15 residues. The V gene lost 4 bases and the J gene lost 1 base, with 12 bases spanning the gap. CDR3 residues: CASSGESLSYNEQFF. CDR3 DNA: TGCGCCAGCAGCGGAGAGAGCTTATCCTACAATGAGCAGTTCTTC.

In its sample, this clone was seen many times. This chain uses TRBV4-2 with TRBJ1-2; 11 positions agree with TRBD1. CDR3 length: 14 residues. CDR1 and CDR2 from the germline V gene are LGHNA and YNFKEQ. Trimming cost V 2 bases and J 8 bases; bases outside gene matches: 4. CDR3 protein: CASSQRTGGLGYTF. The DNA of the CDR3 is TGTGCCAGCAGCCAAAGGACAGGGGGCCTGGGCTACACCTTC.

V and J are TRBV12-5 and TRBJ1-1; 7 bases fit TRBD1. The CDR3 runs 13 residues. The V gene end was trimmed by 6 bases and the J gene end by 4 bases; junction bases not matched to a gene: 5. Germline V lookup: CDR1 LGHNT, CDR2 FRNRAP. The CDR3 is CASGLAGGTEAFF. The CDR3 DNA follows: TGTGCTAGTGGCCTTGCAGGGGGCACTGAAGCTTTCTTT.

This chain links TRBV5-6 with TRBJ1-2; D perhaps matches TRBD1 (6 bases). Looked up from germline, CDR1 is SGHDT and CDR2 is YYEEEE. The CDR3 runs to 15 residues. V was pared by 4 bases and J by 4 bases, with 17 bases between. The CDR3 loop reads CASSNTGTPGYGYTF. The CDR3 region has the DNA TGTGCCAGCAGCAACACAGGGACCCCTGGCTATGGCTACACCTTC.

The gene calls are TRBV6-1 and TRBJ2-3, with D uncertain. The germline CDR1 and CDR2 sequences are MNHNS and SASEGT. V was clipped by 8 bases and J by 5 bases, with 8 bases between them. The CDR3 is 11 amino acids. CDR3 in amino acids: CASGTRDTQYF. The DNA of the CDR3 is TGTGCCAGCGGTACACGAGATACGCAGTATTTT.

This chain connects TRBV14 to TRBJ2-3; D remains unclear. Germline CDR1 SGHDN, CDR2 FVKESK. The CDR3 spans 15 residues. V lost 1 base and J 0 bases, leaving 8 bases between the germline ends. The CDR3 loop reads CASSQAVYSTDTQYF. CDR3 sequence (DNA): TGTGCCAGCAGCCAAGCGGTATATAGCACAGATACGCAGTATTTT.

The chain links TRBV27 to TRBJ2-7; maybe TRBD1 (6 bases). Between the trimmed V and J ends, which lost 5 bases and 6 bases, there was a span of 14 bases. The CDR3 contains 13 residues. CDR1 and CDR2 (germline): MNHEY, SMNVEV (reference sequence). The CDR3 DNA sequence: TGTGCCAGCAGTGAACGACAGGTGATCGAGCAGTACTTC. It codes for CASSERQVIEQYF.

The gene calls are TRBV6-5 and TRBJ2-7; TRBD2 matches at 11 bases. The CDR3 extends over 15 amino acids. In germline, CDR1 is MNHEY, CDR2 SVGAGI. Germline trimming cut 5 bases from V and 6 bases from J; bases unmatched to any gene: 9. CDR3 protein: CASSRTLAGGREQYF. As DNA, the CDR3 is TGTGCCAGCAGTCGCACTTTAGCGGGGGGGCGCGAGCAGTACTTC.

In this sample, this clone turned up once. The chain recombines TRBV5-1 with TRBJ1-1; D might be TRBD1 (5 bases). The V gene's germline CDR1 is SGHRS and CDR2 YFSETQ. The CDR3 has 18 residues. V lost 0 bases and J lost 7, with 25 bases in between. The CDR3 DNA is TGCGCCAGCAGCTTGGCGTGGGGAACGAGGGGCGGAGGGCTTGAAGCTTTCTTT. Protein product: CASSLAWGTRGGGLEAFF. Full variable domain (remainder filled in from reference TRBV5-1 and TRBJ1-1): KAGVTQTPRYLIKTRGQQVTLSCSPISGHRSVSWYQQTPGQGLQFLFEYFSETQRNKGNFPGRFSGRQFSNSRSEMNVSTLELGDSALYLCASSLAWGTRGGGLEAFFGQGTRLTVV.

The chain employs TRBV7-9 and TRBJ1-2, with 12 positions matching TRBD1. Germline CDR1 reads SEHNR; CDR2 reads FQNEAQ (reference sequence). The CDR3 is 15 amino acids. V shed 1 base and J 6 bases; nucleotides not matched to a gene: 3. Here the CDR3 DNA reads TGTGCCAGCAGCTTAGGGGACAGGGGGCTTCATGGCTACACCTTC. Protein product: CASSLGDRGLHGYTF. The full variable domain, in which reference TRBV7-9 and TRBJ1-2 provide the parts outside the CDR3, is DTGVSQNPRHKITKRGQNVTFRCDPISEHNRLYWYRQTLGQGPEFLTYFQNEAQLEKSRLLSDRFSAERPKGSFSTLEIQRTEQGDSAMYLCASSLGDRGLHGYTFGSGTRLTVV.

This chain connects TRBV11-2 to TRBJ2-7; D not certain. Germline lookup yields CDR1 SGHAT and CDR2 FQNNGV. V lost 3 bases and J 5 bases, leaving 8 bases between the germline ends. There are 12 residues in the CDR3. In nucleotides, the CDR3 is TGTGCCAGCAGCTTTTTCCGCGACGAGCAGTACTTC. Protein sequence: CASSFFRDEQYF.

The rearrangement uses TRBV9 and TRBJ2-7, with 12 bases lining up with TRBD2. J lost 0 bases, V lost 0 bases, and 4 bases had no gene match. The CDR3 has 17 amino acids. From germline, CDR1 is SGDLS and CDR2 YYNGEE. Here the CDR3 DNA reads TGTGCCAGCAGCGTAGAATCTAGCGGGGGGGGCTCCTACGAGCAGTACTTC. Its translation: CASSVESSGGGSYEQYF.

This clone was picked up a small number of times. The J gene is TRBJ1-2, the V gene TRBV19; no clear D gene. The V end lost 3 bases, the J end lost 7 bases, and 9 bases lay between the germline ends. The germline V gene has CDR1 LNHDA and CDR2 SQIVND (reference sequence). The CDR3 contains 12 residues. The CDR3 DNA reads TGTGCCAGTAGTATCGCAGAGGGTGGCTACACCTTC. Its protein product is CASSIAEGGYTF.

The J gene is TRBJ1-1, the V gene TRBV7-9, with TRBD1 matching over 7 bases. V lost 5 bases to trimming and J lost 10 bases; unmatched junction nucleotides: 13. Germline V gene sequence: CDR1 SEHNR, CDR2 FQNEAQ (reference sequence). CDR3 length: 14 amino acids. DNA for the CDR3: TGTGCCAGCAGCCGCGAACAGGGGTCTCACGGAGCTTTCTTT. This gives the protein CASSREQGSHGAFF.